One T cell receptor beta chain is described in this entry. Authors' analysis steps: Estimates of nucleated cell counts were drawn from the amplification of reference gene primers. The table came from immunoSEQ multiplex PCR; TCRdb's copy has only in-frame clones and leaves some out. D and trimming were read from the DNA, whereas the V and J calls and clone size are those reported in that table. The sample consists of over 80,000 clones, roughly 70% of them appearing once. A Seattle source enrolled patients during active infection and followed them longitudinally. The source of the sample is a study of blood T cell repertoires in COVID-19. Study background: Some COVID-19 samples were acute and others convalescent; all came from the United States, Italy and Spain. The analysed material was cDNA or gDNA that came from T cells, B-cell-depleted T cells, or PBMCs.

The CDR3 loop spans 19 amino acids. V was clipped by 4 bases and J by 1 base; unmatched bases: 13. Germline lookup yields CDR1 SGHTA and CDR2 FQGNSA. The material sequenced was peripheral blood. This TCR was recovered from a man between 65 and 85 years old with COVID-19, enrolled during active disease. The chain combines TRBV7-2 with TRBJ2-1, with 10 positions matching TRBD2. In DNA form, the CDR3 reads TGTGCCAGCAGCTCCCCCAGCGCGCTAGCGGGAGTATCCTACAATGAGCAGTTCTTC. Translation: CASSSPSALAGVSYNEQFF.